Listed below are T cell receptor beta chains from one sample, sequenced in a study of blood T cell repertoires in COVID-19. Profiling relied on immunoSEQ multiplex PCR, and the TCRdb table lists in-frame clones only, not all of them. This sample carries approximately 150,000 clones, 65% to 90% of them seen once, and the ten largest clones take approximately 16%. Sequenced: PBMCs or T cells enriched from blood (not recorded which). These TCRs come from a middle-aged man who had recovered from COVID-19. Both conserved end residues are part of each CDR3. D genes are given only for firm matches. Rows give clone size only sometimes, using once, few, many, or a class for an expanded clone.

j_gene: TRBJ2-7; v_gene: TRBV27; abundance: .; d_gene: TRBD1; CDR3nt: TGTGCCAGCAGTTTATCCCCGGGACAGGGGAGAGGAGAGCAGTACTTC; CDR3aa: CASSLSPGQGRGEQYF
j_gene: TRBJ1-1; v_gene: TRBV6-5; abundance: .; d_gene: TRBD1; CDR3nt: TGTGCCAGCAGGACAGGGGGGGTGGACACTGAAGCTTTCTTT; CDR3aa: CASRTGGVDTEAFF
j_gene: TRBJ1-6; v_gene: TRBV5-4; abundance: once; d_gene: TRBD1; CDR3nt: TGTGCCAGCAGCGTGACAGGGCTTAATTCACCCCTCCACTTT; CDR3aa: CASSVTGLNSPLHF
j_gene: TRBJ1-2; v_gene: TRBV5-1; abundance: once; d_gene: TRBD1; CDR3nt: TGCGCCAGCAGCTTCGACAGGGGACTATACTATGGCTACACCTTC; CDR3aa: CASSFDRGLYYGYTF
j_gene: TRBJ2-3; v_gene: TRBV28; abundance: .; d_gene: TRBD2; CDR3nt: TGTGCCAGCAGTTTTAGCGGGGGAAGAGATACGCAGTATTTT; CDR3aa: CASSFSGGRDTQYF
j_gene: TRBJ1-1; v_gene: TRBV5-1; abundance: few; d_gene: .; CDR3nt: TGCGCCAGCAGCTTGTTATTTGGGAGTTACACTGAAGCTTTCTTT; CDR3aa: CASSLLFGSYTEAFF
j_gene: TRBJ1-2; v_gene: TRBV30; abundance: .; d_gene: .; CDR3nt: TGTGCCTGGACCCTTATGGGGGGGGACGGCTATGGCTACACCTTC; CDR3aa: CAWTLMGGDGYGYTF
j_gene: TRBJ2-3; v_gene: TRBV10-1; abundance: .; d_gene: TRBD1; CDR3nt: TGCGCCAGCAGAGGGACAGGGGCAGATACGCAGTATTTT; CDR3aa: CASRGTGADTQYF
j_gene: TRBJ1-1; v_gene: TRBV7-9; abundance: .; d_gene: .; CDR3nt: TGTGCCAGCAGCCTCTTAGTCCACAGGGACACTGAAGCTTTCTTT; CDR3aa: CASSLLVHRDTEAFF
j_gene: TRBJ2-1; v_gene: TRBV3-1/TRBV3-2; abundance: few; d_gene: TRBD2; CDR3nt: TGTGCCAGCAGCCATTGGTCGGGGGGGCCGGGCAATGAGCAGTTCTTC; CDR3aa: CASSHWSGGPGNEQFF
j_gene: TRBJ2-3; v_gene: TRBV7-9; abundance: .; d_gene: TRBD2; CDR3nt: TGTGCCAGCAGCCGACTAGCACCTACGCAGTATTTT; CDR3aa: CASSRLAPTQYF
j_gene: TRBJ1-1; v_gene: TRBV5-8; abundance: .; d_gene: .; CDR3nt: TGTGCCAGCAGCCTGCCCCAGGGGATCACTGAAGCTTTCTTT; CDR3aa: CASSLPQGITEAFF